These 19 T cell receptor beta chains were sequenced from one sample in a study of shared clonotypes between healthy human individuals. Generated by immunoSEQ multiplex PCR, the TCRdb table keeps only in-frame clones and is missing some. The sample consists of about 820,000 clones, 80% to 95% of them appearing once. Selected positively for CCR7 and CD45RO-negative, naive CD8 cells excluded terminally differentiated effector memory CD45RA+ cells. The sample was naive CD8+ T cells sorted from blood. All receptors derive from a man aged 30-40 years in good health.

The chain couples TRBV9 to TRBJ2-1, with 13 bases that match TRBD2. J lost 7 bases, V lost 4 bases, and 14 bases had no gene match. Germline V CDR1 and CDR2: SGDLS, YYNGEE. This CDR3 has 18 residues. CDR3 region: CASSSRTSGRGMWNEQFF. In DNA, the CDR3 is TGTGCCAGCAGCTCCCGGACTAGCGGGAGAGGGATGTGGAATGAGCAGTTCTTC.

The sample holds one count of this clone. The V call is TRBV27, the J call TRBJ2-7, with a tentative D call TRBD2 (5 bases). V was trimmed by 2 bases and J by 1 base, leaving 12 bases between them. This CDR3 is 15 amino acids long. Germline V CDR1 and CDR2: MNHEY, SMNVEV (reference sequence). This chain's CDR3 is CASSLQVGLSYEQYF. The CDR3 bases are TGTGCCAGCAGTTTACAGGTCGGACTTTCCTACGAGCAGTACTTC.

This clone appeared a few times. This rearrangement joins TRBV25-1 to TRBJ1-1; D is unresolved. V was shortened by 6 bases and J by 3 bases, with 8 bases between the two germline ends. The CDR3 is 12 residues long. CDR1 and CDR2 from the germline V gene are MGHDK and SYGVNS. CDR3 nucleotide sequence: TGTGCCAGCAGCCCCGGTTACACTGAAGCTTTCTTT. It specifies CASSPGYTEAFF.

The CDR3 sequence: CASTLAGAETQYF. CDR3 DNA: TGTGCCAGCACACTAGCGGGAGCTGAGACCCAGTACTTC. The chain uses TRBV25-1 and TRBJ2-5; 11 bases map to TRBD2. The trim removed 7 bases at V and 5 bases at J, leaving 3 bases unmatched. The CDR3 loop spans 13 amino acids. Germline V gene lookup returns CDR1 MGHDK and CDR2 SYGVNS.

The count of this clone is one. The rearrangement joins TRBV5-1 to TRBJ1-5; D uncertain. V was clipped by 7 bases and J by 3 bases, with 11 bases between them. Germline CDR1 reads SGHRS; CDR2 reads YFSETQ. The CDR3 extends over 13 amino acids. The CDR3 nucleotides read TGCGCCAGCTCCAATGGGGTCAATCAGCCCCAGCATTTT. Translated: CASSNGVNQPQHF.

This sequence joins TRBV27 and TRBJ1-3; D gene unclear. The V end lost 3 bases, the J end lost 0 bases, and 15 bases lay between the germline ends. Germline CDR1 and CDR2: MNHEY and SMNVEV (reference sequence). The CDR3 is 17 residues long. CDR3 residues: CASSFGVPQDSGNTIYF. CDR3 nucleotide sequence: TGTGCCAGCAGTTTCGGGGTCCCCCAAGACTCTGGAAACACCATATATTTT.

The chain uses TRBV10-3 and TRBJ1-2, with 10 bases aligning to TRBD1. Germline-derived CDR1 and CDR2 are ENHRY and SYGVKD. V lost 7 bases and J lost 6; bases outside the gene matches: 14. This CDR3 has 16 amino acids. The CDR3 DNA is TGTGCCATCAAGTACGCCCCCGGGACAGGGGTCCATGGCTACACCTTC. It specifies CAIKYAPGTGVHGYTF.

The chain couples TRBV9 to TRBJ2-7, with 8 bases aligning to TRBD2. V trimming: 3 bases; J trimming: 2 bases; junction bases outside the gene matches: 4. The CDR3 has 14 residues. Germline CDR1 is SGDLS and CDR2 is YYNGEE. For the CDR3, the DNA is TGTGCCAGCAGCGGGGGTAGCGGGGCCTACGAGCAGTACTTC. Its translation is CASSGGSGAYEQYF.

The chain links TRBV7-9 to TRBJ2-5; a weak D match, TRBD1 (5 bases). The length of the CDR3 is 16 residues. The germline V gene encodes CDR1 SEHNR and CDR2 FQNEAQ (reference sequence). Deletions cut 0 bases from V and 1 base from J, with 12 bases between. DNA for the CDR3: TGTGCCAGCAGCTTAGCTTCCCAGGGTCCCCAAGAGACCCAGTACTTC. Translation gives CASSLASQGPQETQYF.

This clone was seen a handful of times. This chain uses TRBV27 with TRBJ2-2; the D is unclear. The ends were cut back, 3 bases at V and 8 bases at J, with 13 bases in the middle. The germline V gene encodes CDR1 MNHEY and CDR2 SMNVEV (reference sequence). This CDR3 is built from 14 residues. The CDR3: CASSLRDATGELFF. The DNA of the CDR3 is TGTGCCAGCAGTTTGCGCGATGCTACGGGGGAGCTGTTTTTT.

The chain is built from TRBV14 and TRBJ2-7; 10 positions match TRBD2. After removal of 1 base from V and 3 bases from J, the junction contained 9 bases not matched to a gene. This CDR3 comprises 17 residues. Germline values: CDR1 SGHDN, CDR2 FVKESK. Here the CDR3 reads CASSQVMRTSGNYEQYF. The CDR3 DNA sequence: TGTGCCAGCAGCCAAGTCATGAGGACTAGCGGAAACTACGAGCAGTACTTC.

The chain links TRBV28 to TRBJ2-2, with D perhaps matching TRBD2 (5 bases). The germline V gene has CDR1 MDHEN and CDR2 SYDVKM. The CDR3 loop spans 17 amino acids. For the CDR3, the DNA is TGTGCGTCCCGGGGTGGGGTTCGGCTAGCAGGCACCGGGGAGCTGTTTTTT. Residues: CASRGGVRLAGTGELFF. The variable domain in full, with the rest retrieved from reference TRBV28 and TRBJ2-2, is DVKVTQSSRYLVKRTGEKVFLECVQDMDHENMFWYRQDPGLGLRLIYFSYDVKMKEKGDIPEGYSVSREKKERFSLILESASTNQTSMYLCASRGGVRLAGTGELFFGEGSRLTVL.

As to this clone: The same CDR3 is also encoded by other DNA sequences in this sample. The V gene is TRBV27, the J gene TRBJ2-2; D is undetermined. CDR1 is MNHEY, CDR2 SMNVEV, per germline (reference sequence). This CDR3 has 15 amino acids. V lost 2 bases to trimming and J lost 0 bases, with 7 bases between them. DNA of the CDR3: TGTGCCAGCAGTTTACGAGTGACGAACACCGGGGAGCTGTTTTTT. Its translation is CASSLRVTNTGELFF.

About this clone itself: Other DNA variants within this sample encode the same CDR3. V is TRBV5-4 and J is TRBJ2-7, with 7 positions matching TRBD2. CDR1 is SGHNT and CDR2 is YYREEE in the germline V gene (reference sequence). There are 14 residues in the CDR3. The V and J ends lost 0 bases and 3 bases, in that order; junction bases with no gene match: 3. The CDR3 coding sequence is TGTGCCAGCAGCTTGGGTGCGGGGGACTACGAGCAGTACTTC. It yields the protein CASSLGAGDYEQYF.

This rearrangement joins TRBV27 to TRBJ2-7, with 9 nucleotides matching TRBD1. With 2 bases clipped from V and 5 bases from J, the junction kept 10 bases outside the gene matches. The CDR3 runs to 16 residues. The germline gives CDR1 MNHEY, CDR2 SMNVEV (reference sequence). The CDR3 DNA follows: TGTGCCAGCAGTTTACTTCCGCGACAGGGGGGGGACGAGCAGTACTTC. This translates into CASSLLPRQGGDEQYF.

For the CDR3, the DNA is TGTGCCAGCAGTGATTGGACAGGGGACACTGGGGCCAACGTCCTGACTTTC. This sequence encodes CASSDWTGDTGANVLTF. This rearrangement joins TRBV2 to TRBJ2-6; 9 bases are shared with TRBD1. In germline, CDR1 is SNHLY, CDR2 FYNNEI. The CDR3 length is 17 residues. With V trimmed by 3 bases and J by 2 bases, 5 bases remained unmatched.

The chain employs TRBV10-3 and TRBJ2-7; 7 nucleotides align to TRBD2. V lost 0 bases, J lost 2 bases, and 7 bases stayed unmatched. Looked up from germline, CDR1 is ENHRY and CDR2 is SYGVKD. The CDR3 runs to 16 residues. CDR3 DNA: TGTGCCATCAGTGAGTCGGCGGGGAGGGCCCCCTACGAGCAGTACTTC. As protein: CAISESAGRAPYEQYF.

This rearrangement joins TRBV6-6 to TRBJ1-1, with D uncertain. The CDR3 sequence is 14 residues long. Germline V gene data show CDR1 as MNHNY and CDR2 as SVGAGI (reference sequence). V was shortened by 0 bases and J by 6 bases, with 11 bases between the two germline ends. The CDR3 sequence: CASSYSAEAPEAFF. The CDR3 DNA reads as TGTGCCAGCAGTTACTCGGCGGAGGCTCCTGAAGCTTTCTTT.

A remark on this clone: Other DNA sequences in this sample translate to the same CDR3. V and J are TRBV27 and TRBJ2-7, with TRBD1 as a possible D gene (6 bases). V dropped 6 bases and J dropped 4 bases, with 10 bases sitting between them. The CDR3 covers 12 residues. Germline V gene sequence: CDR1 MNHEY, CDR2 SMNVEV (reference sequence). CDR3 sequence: CASRDRVYEQYF. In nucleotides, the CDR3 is TGTGCCAGCAGGGACAGAGTTTACGAGCAGTACTTC.